These 14 T cell receptor beta chains came from one sample sequenced in a study of cytomegalovirus exposure and HLA in healthy donors. The PCR used 60 Vbeta and 13 Jbeta primers. Repertoires were generated with immunoSEQ multiplex PCR, while TCRdb's copy carries only in-frame clones and drops some. The sample yields 110,000 to 150,000 clones, under 90% seen once. Material: PBMCs. The receptors were sampled from a boy younger than 10 in good health and CMV-seronegative.

The J gene is TRBJ2-7, the V gene TRBV19; 7 positions match TRBD1. Germline lookup yields CDR1 LNHDA and CDR2 SQIVND (reference sequence). CDR3 length equals 13 residues. V trimming: 5 bases; J trimming: 3 bases; junction bases outside the gene matches: 4. The CDR3 here is CASSLGQIYEQYF. The DNA for the CDR3 is TGTGCCAGTAGTTTGGGACAGATCTACGAGCAGTACTTC.

The chain links TRBV28 to TRBJ2-3; tentatively, D is TRBD2 (6 bases). Trimming removed 5 bases at V and 0 bases at J, with 15 bases between. This CDR3 contains 16 residues. Germline CDR1 and CDR2: MDHEN and SYDVKM. CDR3 DNA: TGTGCCAGCAGTGCCCTCCTAGCGACTAGCACAGATACGCAGTATTTT. The encoded protein is CASSALLATSTDTQYF.

The rearrangement joins TRBV6-5 to TRBJ2-3; 8 nucleotides align to TRBD2. The length of the CDR3 is 15 residues. The germline CDR1 and CDR2 sequences are MNHEY and SVGAGI. Trimming at V came to 5 bases and at J to 10 bases, leaving 14 bases not matched to a gene. CDR3 amino acids: CASSTATGGAFAQYF. The CDR3 DNA follows: TGTGCCAGCAGTACCGCTACCGGGGGGGCTTTTGCGCAGTATTTT.

The J gene is TRBJ1-5, the V gene TRBV6-1, with TRBD1 as a possible D gene (5 bases). Germline-derived CDR1 and CDR2 are MNHNS and SASEGT. V was trimmed by 3 bases and J by 7 bases, leaving 16 bases between them. The CDR3 covers 15 residues. The CDR3 sequence is CASSDLGQLAQPQHF. The CDR3 nucleotides are TGTGCCAGCAGTGACCTTGGACAACTAGCCCAGCCCCAGCATTTT.

The V call is TRBV28, the J call TRBJ1-1; tentatively, D is TRBD1 (6 bases). Per germline, CDR1 MDHEN and CDR2 SYDVKM. The length of the CDR3 is 18 residues. Trimming removed 4 bases at V and 0 bases at J, with 21 bases between. The CDR3 here is CASSYPPLGGGVNTEAFF. The CDR3 DNA sequence: TGTGCCAGCAGTTACCCCCCCCTCGGAGGGGGGGTGAACACTGAAGCTTTCTTT.

This rearrangement joins TRBV9 to TRBJ2-3; D is uncertain. CDR3 length: 15 residues. The V end lost 4 bases, the J end lost 6 bases, and 18 bases lay between the germline ends. The germline CDR1 and CDR2 sequences are SGDLS and YYNGEE. CDR3: CASSPSASVIDTQYF. CDR3 nucleotide sequence: TGTGCCAGCAGCCCCTCAGCTAGTGTCATCGATACGCAGTATTTT.

The J gene is TRBJ2-1, the V gene TRBV10-2, with D possibly matching TRBD2 (6 bases). The CDR3 spans 15 residues. CDR1 is WSHSY and CDR2 is SAAADI in the germline V gene. V was trimmed by 2 bases and J by 2 bases, leaving 10 bases between them. The CDR3 nucleotides read TGCGCCAGCAGTGAGAAGCGGGTAACCTACAATGAGCAGTTCTTC. This encodes CASSEKRVTYNEQFF.

The table lists this clone with a few counts. This chain connects TRBV5-1 to TRBJ1-4; TRBD1 matches at 7 bases. The CDR3 totals 14 residues. V shed 0 bases and J 8 bases; nucleotides not matched to a gene: 4. Germline lookup yields CDR1 SGHRS and CDR2 YFSETQ. The CDR3 region has the DNA TGCGCCAGCAGCTTGGAAACAGGGGACGAAAAACTGTTTTTT. Translating gives CASSLETGDEKLFF. The complete variable domain, with remaining parts taken from reference TRBV5-1 and TRBJ1-4, reads KAGVTQTPRYLIKTRGQQVTLSCSPISGHRSVSWYQQTPGQGLQFLFEYFSETQRNKGNFPGRFSGRQFSNSRSEMNVSTLELGDSALYLCASSLETGDEKLFFGSGTQLSVL.

This clone was seen once. The gene calls are TRBV11-2 and TRBJ2-4; D might be TRBD1 (6 bases). V lost 8 bases, J lost 1 base, and 9 bases lay in between. From germline, CDR1 is SGHAT and CDR2 FQNNGV. This CDR3 has 13 amino acids. The CDR3 here is CASQGFAKNIQYF. CDR3 sequence (DNA): TGTGCCAGCCAGGGGTTTGCCAAAAACATTCAGTACTTC.

This clone was recorded only once. The chain has TRBV25-1 and TRBJ2-5; D is undetermined. The J call may not be correct, given that the DNA end is closer to TRBJ2-7. The length of the CDR3 is 11 residues. In germline, CDR1 is MGHDK, CDR2 SYGVNS. In nucleotides, the CDR3 is TGTGCCAGCAGTGACCTATTCGAGCAGTACTTC. Translated, it gives CASSDLFEQYF.

This clone occurred once. The V and J genes are TRBV10-1 and TRBJ1-5, with a possible D match to TRBD1 (6 bases). The CDR3 is 13 residues long. Germline V lookup: CDR1 WNHNN, CDR2 SYGVQD (reference sequence). Trimming stripped 5 bases from V and 4 bases from J, with 9 bases between. The chain's CDR3 is CASSTGRNQPQHF. Written as DNA, the CDR3 is TGCGCCAGCAGTACAGGGCGAAATCAGCCCCAGCATTTT.

The genes are TRBV5-4 and TRBJ2-2; weak D call: TRBD2 (6 bases). V lost 4 bases to trimming and J lost 5 bases, with 18 bases between them. The CDR3 extends over 16 amino acids. Germline V gene sequence: CDR1 SGHNT, CDR2 YYREEE (reference sequence). The CDR3 coding sequence is TGTGCCAGCAGCACAGGACGGGGGAGAACAACCGGGGAGCTGTTTTTT. Translation gives CASSTGRGRTTGELFF.

The CDR3 bases are TGTGCCAGCACCCTAAAGGGACAGGGGACGGAAGCTTTCTTT. Translating it yields CASTLKGQGTEAFF. V is TRBV6-5 and J is TRBJ1-1; 10 nucleotides agree with TRBD1. CDR1 is MNHEY and CDR2 is SVGAGI in the germline V gene. Trimming at V came to 7 bases and at J to 8 bases, leaving 10 bases not matched to a gene. CDR3 size: 14 residues.

The rearrangement uses TRBV5-1 and TRBJ1-6, with TRBD1 identical over 7 bases. The V and J ends lost 2 bases and 8 bases, in that order; junction bases with no gene match: 4. Germline CDR1 and CDR2: SGHRS and YFSETQ. The length of the CDR3 is 14 residues. The CDR3 sequence is CASSLGQADSPLHF. The CDR3 nucleotides are TGCGCCAGCAGCTTAGGACAGGCGGATTCACCCCTCCACTTT.